A single sample gave rise to the 30 T cell receptor beta chains below, sequenced in a study of tumor-infiltrating lymphocytes in primary liver carcinoma. They got blood RNA out of unsorted whole blood and also pulled out germline DNA. A constant-region primer served to make TCR beta cDNA from approximately 490 ng total RNA. The TCR beta library was amplified through three nested multiplex PCR rounds in a modified ARM-PCR procedure. TRBV1-TRBV30 forward primers paired with a C-beta reverse primer drove the first two PCR rounds, approximately 11 cycles each. TCRdb re-analysed the multiplex PCR reads in MiXCR, keeping a single row per CDR3 protein. The sample has 300,000 to 400,000 distinct CDR3 sequences, roughly 60% seen once; the top ten hold roughly 8.9%. Material: peripheral blood. The receptors were sampled from a man aged 35-49 years with primary liver carcinoma and hepatitis B virus infection.

The chain uses TRBV6-2 or TRBV6-3 and TRBJ2-1, with TRBD2 matching 10 bases. Germline values: CDR1 MNHEY, CDR2 SVGEGT. Unmatched junction bases numbered 3, after V lost 7 bases and J lost 6 bases. The CDR3 consists of 13 residues. CDR3 nucleotide sequence: TGTGCCAGCAATCTAGCGGGAGCCAATGAGCAGTTCTTC. It is translated as CASNLAGANEQFF.

This chain joins TRBV5-1 and TRBJ1-4; D is unclear. CDR3 length: 13 amino acids. The V and J ends lost 8 bases and 6 bases respectively, with 14 bases between them. Germline CDR1 reads SGHRS; CDR2 reads YFSETQ. The CDR3: CASRTDTDEKLFF. The CDR3 DNA is TGCGCCAGTAGGACCGACACGGATGAAAAACTGTTTTTT.

J is TRBJ2-1 and V is TRBV29-1; possibly TRBD1 for D (5 bases). This CDR3 region has 15 residues. Germline V gene sequence: CDR1 SQVTM, CDR2 ANQGSEA. V was cut by 7 bases and J by 4 bases, with 20 bases left in between. The CDR3 region has the DNA TGCAGCGCCTCTAGGGTACAGGCGGTTTACAATGAGCAGTTCTTC. Translation: CSASRVQAVYNEQFF.

As to this clonotype: This may be a read error: a much more frequent sequence differs by one nucleotide. The chain uses TRBV4-2 and TRBJ1-2, with TRBD1 matching 7 bases. Germline loops: CDR1 LGHNA, CDR2 YNFKEQ. The CDR3 has 16 residues. As DNA, the CDR3 is TGTGCCAGCAGCCTAGGACAGGCCGTCACTAACTATGACTACACCTTC. This sequence encodes CASSLGQAVTNYDYTF.

To note about this clonotype: This may be a read error: a much more frequent sequence differs by one nucleotide. This chain's CDR3 is CSVEARTPLYNEQFF. In DNA, the CDR3 is TGCAGCGTTGAAGCAAGAACCCCCCTCTACAATGAGCAGTTCTTC. This chain uses TRBV29-1 with TRBJ2-1; D is uncertain. The V gene lost 1 base and the J gene lost 3 bases, with 13 bases spanning the gap. Germline-derived CDR1 and CDR2 are SQVTM and ANQGSEA. The CDR3 length is 15 residues.

This clonotype has just a few counts. This may come from a read error, since a much larger clone is one base off. The J gene is TRBJ1-3, the V gene TRBV4-2; 9 bases are a match to TRBD1. V trimming: 3 bases; J trimming: 1 base; junction bases outside the gene matches: 4. This CDR3 comprises 16 residues. The germline gives CDR1 LGHNA, CDR2 YNFKEQ. The CDR3 sequence: CASSHGDRESGNTIYF. In DNA, the CDR3 is TGTGCCAGCAGCCATGGGGACAGGGAGTCTGGAAACACCATATATTTT.

The chain employs TRBV5-1 and TRBJ2-1; TRBD1 matches at 7 bases. The length of the CDR3 is 18 residues. Trimming removed 3 bases from V and 3 bases from J; junction bases left unmatched: 15. CDR1 and CDR2 from the germline V gene are SGHRS and YFSETQ. This chain's CDR3 is CASSSKMTGTLCYNEQFF. The CDR3 DNA reads TGCGCCAGCAGCTCGAAAATGACAGGGACCCTATGCTACAATGAGCAGTTCTTC.

This clonotype has only a few counts. The CDR3 spells CASSLAGGPTGELFF. Written as DNA, the CDR3 is TGTGCCAGCAGCTTAGCGGGGGGGCCCACCGGGGAGCTGTTTTTT. This sequence joins TRBV7-8 and TRBJ2-2; D possibly corresponds to TRBD2 (7 bases). Germline CDR1 is SGHVS and CDR2 is FQNEAQ. V was trimmed by 0 bases and J by 4 bases, leaving 9 bases between them. The CDR3 extends over 15 amino acids.

Concerning this clonotype itself: Possible read error: a much larger clone is one base away. The chain employs TRBV6-5 and TRBJ1-2, with TRBD1 matching over 9 bases. Germline trimming cut 5 bases from V and 4 bases from J; bases unmatched to any gene: 11. Germline loops: CDR1 MNHEY, CDR2 SVGAGI. The CDR3 runs 16 residues. Written as DNA, the CDR3 is TGTGCCAGCAGTCTCCCGGGACAGGGCAGGGGCTATGGCTACACCTTC. This codes for CASSLPGQGRGYGYTF.

A remark on this clonotype: This sequence may be a read error, since a much larger clone differs from it by one base. This sequence joins TRBV10-3 and TRBJ2-1; D ambiguous. Germline CDR1 reads ENHRY; CDR2 reads SYGVKD. The V end was cut by 6 bases, the J end by 3 bases, with 6 bases between. This CDR3 spans 12 amino acids. CDR3 protein: CAISLYYNEQFF. The CDR3 DNA reads as TGTGCCATCAGCTTATACTACAATGAGCAGTTCTTC.

This clonotype was counted between two and nine times. A read error may produce the germline difference seen at one junction end. The chain has TRBV6-2 or TRBV6-3 and TRBJ2-1; 12 bases match TRBD2. Germline assignment: CDR1 MNHEY and CDR2 SVGEGT. CDR3 size: 12 residues. The CDR3 DNA reads TGTGCCAGCGGACTAGCGGGAAATGAGCGGTTCTTT. Protein product: CASGLAGNERFF.

In the case of this clonotype: Given the absence of the conserved phenylalanine or tryptophan at the CDR3 end, a read error is likely. The genes are TRBV5-4 and TRBJ2-1; 9 bases match TRBD1. Unmatched junction bases numbered 5, after V lost 3 bases and J lost 4 bases. CDR1 is SGHNT, CDR2 YYREEE, per germline (reference sequence). This CDR3 contains 15 residues. CDR3 coding DNA: TGTGCCAGCAGCTACCGGGACAGGGTATACAATGAGCAGTTCGTC. This codes for CASSYRDRVYNEQFV.

A note on this clonotype: Given a much more abundant clone one base away, this may be a read error. The CDR3 region has the DNA TGTGCCAGCAGTTACTCGATCGGGACAGGGGCGACTAAAGCTTTCTTT. Its protein product is CASSYSIGTGATKAFF. V and J are TRBV6-2 or TRBV6-3 and TRBJ1-1; TRBD1 matches at 10 bases. Germline CDR1 reads MNHEY; CDR2 reads SVGEGT. The CDR3 length is 16 residues. The junction had 10 bases not matched to a gene; V was cut back by 0 bases and J by 9 bases.

This chain links TRBV10-3 with TRBJ2-2, with D possibly being TRBD2 (5 bases). Trimming shortened V by 4 bases and J by 0 bases, and 21 bases separated the two germline ends. The CDR3 totals 19 residues. Germline assignment: CDR1 ENHRY and CDR2 SYGVKD. CDR3 DNA sequence: TGTGCCATCAGTGCGGGAAGGGTCTCTCCTAGACCGAACACCGGGGAGCTGTTTTTT. Residues: CAISAGRVSPRPNTGELFF.

This clonotype was found a few times. CDR3 loop: CASSSPPGLAGGPHNEQFF. The CDR3 DNA reads TGCGCCAGCAGCTCACCACCGGGACTAGCGGGAGGGCCCCACAATGAGCAGTTCTTC. V and J are TRBV5-1 and TRBJ2-1; 16 positions match TRBD2. The germline gives CDR1 SGHRS, CDR2 YFSETQ. V gave up 3 bases and J gave up 5 bases; unmatched junction bases: 11. This CDR3 has 19 amino acids.

Turning to this clonotype: One base away lies a much larger clone, so this may be a sequencing read error. The chain links TRBV7-8 to TRBJ2-5, with D possibly matching TRBD2 (5 bases). Germline lookup yields CDR1 SGHVS and CDR2 FQNEAQ. This CDR3 comprises 13 residues. The CDR3 here is CANSLAWQETQYF. CDR3 nucleotide sequence: TGTGCCAACAGCCTAGCCTGGCAAGAGACCCAGTACTTC.

The CDR3 spells CASSEFGGQGPYNEQFF. The CDR3 region has the DNA TGTGCCAGCAGTGAATTCGGAGGGCAGGGACCCTACAATGAGCAGTTCTTC. The V and J genes are TRBV25-1 and TRBJ2-1; perhaps TRBD2 as D (6 bases). CDR1 is MGHDK and CDR2 is SYGVNS in the germline V gene. Trimming pared 1 base from V and 2 bases from J, leaving 15 bases between. The CDR3 runs to 17 residues.

Notes on this clonotype: Being one base from a much bigger clone, this may be a read error. The chain is built from TRBV6-2 or TRBV6-3 and TRBJ2-4, with unresolved D. The V gene lost 8 bases and the J gene lost 8 bases, with 19 bases spanning the gap. Germline values: CDR1 MNHEY, CDR2 SVGEGT. CDR3 length: 14 amino acids. For the CDR3, the DNA is TGTGCCAGCGGCCGCCCCGAAGATGGGGACATTCAGTACTTC. It codes for CASGRPEDGDIQYF.

The chain couples TRBV7-9 to TRBJ1-5, with a tentative D call TRBD1 (6 bases). Per the germline V gene, CDR1 is SEHNR and CDR2 is FQNEAQ (reference sequence). This CDR3 is built from 15 residues. The germline V and J ends were trimmed by 3 bases and 4 bases, with 13 bases remaining between them. The CDR3 protein is CASSFEGGRNQPQHF. For the CDR3, the DNA is TGTGCCAGCAGCTTTGAAGGGGGAAGGAATCAGCCCCAGCATTTT. The full variable domain, completed using reference TRBV7-9 and TRBJ1-5, is DTGVSQNPRHKITKRGQNVTFRCDPISEHNRLYWYRQTLGQGPEFLTYFQNEAQLEKSRLLSDRFSAERPKGSFSTLEIQRTEQGDSAMYLCASSFEGGRNQPQHFGDGTRLSIL.

The chain joins TRBV19 to TRBJ1-4, with D possibly TRBD1 on 5 matching bases. This CDR3 has 14 amino acids. V lost 5 bases and J lost 6, with 13 bases in between. The V gene's germline CDR1 is LNHDA and CDR2 SQIVND (reference sequence). The DNA of the CDR3 is TGTGCCAGTAGTCCCTGGGACGGCGATGAAAAACTGTTTTTT. This gives the protein CASSPWDGDEKLFF.

Comment on this clonotype: A clone one base away is much larger, so this may be a read error. Without the conserved terminal phenylalanine or tryptophan, this CDR3 likely stems from a read error. This chain links TRBV6-6 with TRBJ2-7, with TRBD2 identical over 9 bases. V was clipped by 4 bases and J by 5 bases; unmatched bases: 3. The germline gives CDR1 MNHNY, CDR2 SVGAGI (reference sequence). The CDR3 consists of 13 residues. As DNA, the CDR3 is TGTGCCAGCAGTTTACTAGCGGGCAACGAGCAGTACCTC. It codes for CASSLLAGNEQYL.

With respect to this clonotype: At one of its ends the junction is not consistent with the germline gene, which may arise from a read error. The V gene is TRBV12-3 or TRBV12-4, the J gene TRBJ1-1; D may be TRBD1 (5 bases). This CDR3 is 15 amino acids long. The CDR3 DNA reads TGTGCCAGCGGTCCACTAGGGACCGGGAACACTGAGGCTTTCTTT. Protein sequence: CASGPLGTGNTEAFF.

The CDR3 protein is CASSVKGMNEQFF. In DNA form, the CDR3 reads TGTGCCAGCAGCGTGAAAGGGATGAATGAGCAGTTCTTC. The rearrangement uses TRBV7-2 and TRBJ2-1; D unresolved. The V end was cut by 5 bases, the J end by 7 bases, with 12 bases between. This CDR3 region has 13 residues. In germline, CDR1 is SGHTA, CDR2 FQGNSA. The full variable domain, rest sourced from reference TRBV7-2 and TRBJ2-1, is GAGVSQSPSNKVTEKGKDVELRCDPISGHTALYWYRQSLGQGLEFLIYFQGNSAPDKSGLPSDRFSAERTGGSVSTLTIQRTQQEDSAVYLCASSVKGMNEQFFGPGTRLTVL.

The chain is built from TRBV11-2 and TRBJ2-3; D is unresolved. Germline CDR1 and CDR2: SGHAT and FQNNGV. This CDR3 region has 14 residues. Trimming removed 4 bases at V and 12 bases at J, with 20 bases between. CDR3 DNA: TGTGCCAGCAGCTCTCTGGACGCAGGAGATGCACAGTATTTT. This codes for CASSSLDAGDAQYF.

Concerning this clonotype: Germline and junction disagree at one end, which may indicate a read error. This chain joins TRBV12-3 or TRBV12-4 and TRBJ1-4, with D unresolved. This CDR3 is built from 13 residues. Here the CDR3 DNA reads TGTGCCAGCAGTCTATCGGGCCTAGAAAAACTGGTTTTT. It specifies CASSLSGLEKLVF.

On this clonotype: A much bigger clone sits one base away, suggesting this may be a read error. The chain employs TRBV6-1 and TRBJ1-1; 8 bases match TRBD1. Germline V gene sequence: CDR1 MNHNS, CDR2 SASEGT. This CDR3 contains 13 residues. Written as DNA, the CDR3 is TGCGCTGAAGGGACAGGACGGAACACTGAAGCTTTCTTT. Encoded protein: CAEGTGRNTEAFF.

This clonotype was seen a handful of times. This may be a read error, as it is one base from a much larger clone. This is likely a read error, given that the CDR3 carries no conserved phenylalanine or tryptophan at its end. V usage is TRBV29-1 and J usage is TRBJ1-2; D ambiguous. This CDR3 has 12 amino acids. Trimming removed 4 bases from V and 8 bases from J, with 14 bases in between. Germline lookup yields CDR1 SQVTM and CDR2 ANQGSEA. The CDR3 coding sequence is TGCAGCGTTGGAAGTGGACCTGGGGGCTACACCATC. Translation: CSVGSGPGGYTI.

This clonotype is a singleton in its sample. This likely comes from a read error, as the CDR3 has no conserved phenylalanine or tryptophan at its end. V gene TRBV11-2 combines with J gene TRBJ2-3; D unclear. Trimming shortened V by 5 bases and J by 0 bases, and 12 bases separated the two germline ends. CDR1 SGHAT and CDR2 FQNNGV come from the germline V gene. This CDR3 region has 15 residues. DNA for the CDR3: TGTGCCAGCAGCATAGGAGCACCTAGCACAGATACGCAGTATTCT. The encoded protein is CASSIGAPSTDTQYS.

The V call is TRBV28, the J call TRBJ1-1; D call uncertain. The ends were cut back, 8 bases at V and 3 bases at J, with 19 bases in the middle. The CDR3 is made up of 15 amino acids. Germline loops: CDR1 MDHEN, CDR2 SYDVKM. CDR3: CASQSPGIGHTEAFF. In DNA form, the CDR3 reads TGTGCCAGCCAATCGCCCGGGATAGGGCACACTGAAGCTTTCTTT.

To note about this clonotype: This may stem from a read error, because a much larger clone lies one nucleotide away. The chain recombines TRBV6-1 with TRBJ1-2; tentatively, D is TRBD1 (6 bases). Between the trimmed V and J ends, which lost 6 bases and 8 bases, there was a span of 10 bases. Germline CDR1 is MNHNS and CDR2 is SASEGT. The CDR3 runs 11 residues. This chain's CDR3 is CASRMTGGYTF. CDR3 DNA sequence: TGTGCCAGCAGGATGACAGGCGGCTACACCTTC.